Here is one T cell receptor (beta chain) with its context. Its antigen is unknown. No base quality values were provided; no much bigger clone lies one nucleotide off. The CDR3 runs 14 amino acids, cysteine and phenylalanine included. The DNA shown is the 42-base CDR3, in frame from base 1. Sequences SGDLS (CDR1) and YYNGEE (CDR2) are obtained from the germline V gene. Trimming takes 4 bases from V and 4 bases from J, and the germline ends sit 12 bases apart. This sample was taken from a study of blood T cell repertoires in COVID-19 (dated by TCRdb to the early 2020s). General notes on the study: Samples covering the acute and convalescent phases of COVID-19 were provided by collaborators in the United States, Italy and Spain. Samples came from the ongoing ImmuneRACE study (first 160 participants) plus 1,254 subjects from 6 global collaborators. The repertoires were made available in a free public database intended to serve as a resource for research on the immune response to SARS-CoV-2. The material from the prospective study consisted of cDNA or gDNA derived from T cells, B-cell-depleted T cells, or PBMCs. HLA class I and class II types, where available, came from metadata supplied by the sample provider rather than from assay-based typing. Deeply sampled blood TCRbeta repertoires from subjects exposed to, actively infected with, or recovered from COVID-19 were included in the dataset. A de-identified subject ID, COVID-19 status, age in years and sex were almost always included in the sample metadata. Overall study outcomes, separate from this receptor: The amount of clinical and demographic metadata varied by source and participant and was provided uncurated.

The immunoSEQ Assay, a bias-controlled multiplex PCR, was used to amplify TCRbeta CDR3 regions from genomic DNA. As for the original processing: The number of nucleated cells in each sample was estimated from the amplification of reference gene primers within the assay. To quantify the absolute abundance of each unique TCRbeta CDR3 rearrangement, sequence reads were collapsed and filtered. For each sample, productive Simpson clonality was calculated by taking the square root of Simpson's diversity index across productive rearrangements. TCRdb retrieved this table from immuneACCESS and kept in-frame rearrangements only. Not all clones are present; in checked studies, unresolved V genes account for under half, and no reason is known for the remainder. Clone size and V and J calls were adopted from that table, with D and trimming inferred from the DNA. Recorded for this sample are approximately 270,000 clones; around nine tenths of them occurred a single time. The ten largest clones capture about 2% of the sample.

Participants in the prospective study were aged about 18 to 95 years, lived in 24 United States geographic areas, and enrolled through a virtual design. In the prospective study, participants were assigned to cohorts based on the clinical history participants reported in a screening survey and a study questionnaire. For ImmuneRACE Cohort 3, a participant was defined as recovered based on two consecutive negative NP/OP PCR tests, clearance by a healthcare professional, or resolution of symptoms. In the prospective study, whole blood, serum and a nasopharyngeal or oropharyngeal swab were collected from each participant by mobile phlebotomists. Over a roughly 2-month period, participants in the prospective study had the option of providing additional blood draws and questionnaires. Prospective study blood samples were shipped either frozen or at room temperature before DNA extraction.

The sequenced material came from PBMCs or T cells enriched from blood (not recorded which). The sequence was obtained from an older woman who had recovered from COVID-19. The chain uses TRBV9 and TRBJ2-1; TRBD2 could be the D gene, as 5 bases match. The nucleotides are TGTGCCAGCAGCCCGGGGTCGACATACAATGAGCAGTTCTTC. This encodes CASSPGSTYNEQFF.